This T cell receptor (beta chain) was obtained from a study of siplizumab effects on memory and regulatory T cells (dated by TCRdb to between 2018 and 2020). Background for the entire study: The effect of the anti-CD2 antibody siplizumab on alloreactive T-cell subsets was examined in allogeneic mixed lymphocyte reactions constructed from human PBMCs. General findings and caveats noted by the study authors: Among mappable alloreactive CD4+ clones, an average Treg-derived fraction of roughly 69% was observed with siplizumab, compared with 25% to 30% in control reactions. The suppressive function of proliferating Tregs from siplizumab cultures was not functionally confirmed. Because sequences at frequencies below about 10^-5 were poorly captured, only a minor fraction of alloreactive clones could be mapped back to unstimulated subsets. Roughly 75-97% of proliferating CD4+ or CD8+ clones could not be assigned a naive or memory phenotype. Siplizumab significantly reduced the cumulative frequency of alloreactive sequences traceable to unstimulated CD4+ memory T cells. Greater diversity appeared to be present in unstimulated naive T cells than in memory T cells, and a substantial contribution to the alloresponse seemed to be made by naive cells.

About this clone itself: Its recognized antigen is unknown. No clone much larger than this one lies a single base away; base qualities are absent.

Relative to germline, V is missing 6 bases and J is missing 6 bases, with 7 bases of the junction outside any gene match. Reading the germline V gene gives CDR1 SGHRS and CDR2 YFSETQ. Including cysteine and phenylalanine, the CDR3 has 14 amino acids. Only CDR3 DNA is held: 42 bases, read in frame from base 1. Libraries were built with the immunoSEQ multiplex PCR assay. Roughly 10^5 TCR templates per sample were assayed on the deep sequencing platform. Genomic DNA extracted from sorted T cells was used for TCRbeta CDR3 sequencing. Under the source paper's analysis protocol: The R programming language was used for clonal analysis of TCRbeta CDR3 data. Unstimulated samples were compared with post-reaction CFSE-low samples to define alloreactive CD4+ and CD8+ clones. Regulatory or non-regulatory origin of alloreactive CD4+ clones was assigned by matching sequences to the sorted unstimulated Treg and non-Treg repertoires. As stored in TCRdb, this immuneACCESS dataset retains in-frame rearrangements with V and J assigned. A fraction of the clones does not appear; measured against another copy, unresolved V genes explain less than half of the discrepancy, and the remainder lacks a known reason. V and J calls and clone size are given by that table; D and trimming were obtained from the DNA. Here the sample has about 100,000 clones; around 95% occur a single time. 0.55% to 0.65% of the sample belongs to the ten largest clones.

Sorted unstimulated T cells and proliferating T cells recovered from mixed lymphocyte reactions underwent TCRbeta CDR3 sequencing. Fresh whole blood from approximately ten HLA-typed healthy donors was used to isolate PBMCs. To map where alloreactive clones came from, CD4+ regulatory T cells in the unstimulated state were FACS-sorted. Sequencing input: Tregs sorted from blood. The chain was built from TRBV5-1 and TRBJ2-2, and 8 junction bases match TRBD1. This clonotype was sampled from a human donor in good health. CDR3 region: CASNSGGLSGELFF. The DNA reads TGCGCCAGCAACTCAGGGGGCTTGTCCGGGGAGCTGTTTTTT.